This is a list of T cell receptor beta chains from one sample in a study of cytomegalovirus exposure and HLA in healthy donors. Produced via immunoSEQ multiplex PCR; TCRdb's table is partial and in-frame only. The table has 90,000 to 150,000 clones, about 91% seen once. Source material: PBMCs. The receptors originated from a man between 18 and 29 years old in good health and CMV-seronegative. Each CDR3 is given with its conserved first and last residue. The D gene is left open where the match is weak. Some rows mark clone size as missing; the rest say once, few, many or name a class of expanded clone.

-	-	TRBV5-1	TRBJ2-2	CASSFGGNPNTGELFF	TGCGCCAGCAGCTTTGGAGGCAACCCGAACACCGGGGAGCTGTTTTTT
TRBD1	-	TRBV28	TRBJ1-5	CASSSEPNRGSQPQHF	TGTGCCAGCAGTTCCGAGCCTAACAGGGGTTCTCAGCCCCAGCATTTT
TRBD1	-	TRBV19	TRBJ1-6	CASSRDRGSPLHF	TGTGCCAGTAGCCGGGACAGGGGATCACCCCTCCACTTT
-	-	TRBV6-1	TRBJ1-1	CASSQGLHTEAFF	TGTGCCAGCAGCCAGGGTTTGCACACTGAAGCTTTCTTT
-	-	TRBV19	TRBJ1-1	CASTSGRGTEAFF	TGTGCCAGTACGTCAGGGAGGGGCACTGAAGCTTTCTTT
-	-	TRBV6-6	TRBJ2-7	CASSYGGVSYEQYF	TGTGCCAGCAGTTACGGAGGAGTCTCCTACGAGCAGTACTTC
-	-	TRBV5-1	TRBJ1-1	CASSLNDRNTEAFF	TGCGCCAGCAGCTTGAATGACAGGAACACTGAAGCTTTCTTT
TRBD1	-	TRBV11-2	TRBJ2-7	CASSIRTGRTYEQYF	TGTGCCAGCAGCATCAGGACAGGGAGAACCTACGAGCAGTACTTC
TRBD1	-	TRBV27	TRBJ1-1	CASSVRTGVNTEAFF	TGTGCCAGCAGTGTCCGAACAGGGGTGAACACTGAAGCTTTCTTT
TRBD2	once	TRBV5-1	TRBJ2-3	CASSLVAGGYTDTQYF	TGCGCCAGCAGCTTGGTGGCGGGGGGTTACACAGATACGCAGTATTTT
-	once	TRBV28	TRBJ1-1	CASSLGLFSHVNTEAFF	TGTGCCAGCAGTTTAGGGCTCTTCTCCCACGTTAACACTGAAGCTTTCTTT
TRBD1	-	TRBV6-5	TRBJ2-1	CASRRDRGQNNEQFF	TGTGCCAGCAGAAGGGACAGGGGCCAAAACAATGAGCAGTTCTTC
-	-	TRBV18	TRBJ2-7	CASSPLTGDYSYEQYF	TGTGCCAGCTCACCGCTGACAGGTGACTACTCCTACGAGCAGTACTTC
TRBD2	-	TRBV13	TRBJ2-7	CASSLVGRASYEQYF	TGTGCCAGCAGCTTAGTTGGGAGGGCATCCTACGAGCAGTACTTC
-	-	TRBV18	TRBJ2-1	CASSPQTGDNEQFF	TGTGCCAGCTCACCCCAGACAGGAGACAATGAGCAGTTCTTC
-	-	TRBV6-5	TRBJ1-1	CASSYSPYHEAFF	TGTGCCAGCAGTTACTCGCCCTATCACGAAGCTTTCTTT
-	-	TRBV5-1	TRBJ2-1	CASSRTLENEQFF	TGCGCCAGCAGCCGCACGTTGGAGAATGAGCAGTTCTTC
-	-	TRBV28	TRBJ1-5	CASSVLLNRYSNQPQHF	TGTGCCAGCAGTGTTTTATTAAACAGGTATAGCAATCAGCCCCAGCATTTT
TRBD2	once	TRBV5-4	TRBJ2-7	CASSRGTSSYEQYF	TGTGCCAGCAGCCGTGGGACTAGCAGCTACGAGCAGTACTTC
-	-	TRBV7-9	TRBJ2-7	CASRKGNYEQYF	TGTGCCAGCAGGAAGGGGAACTACGAGCAGTACTTC
TRBD1	-	TRBV10-3	TRBJ2-2	CAISELTDRAAGELFF	TGTGCCATCAGTGAGTTAACGGACAGGGCGGCCGGGGAGCTGTTTTTT
TRBD1	-	TRBV11-2	TRBJ2-2	CASSLARGLNTGELFF	TGTGCCAGCAGCTTAGCTAGGGGGCTGAACACCGGGGAGCTGTTTTTT
TRBD1	-	TRBV28	TRBJ2-7	CASGNTGTGLMDEQYF	TGTGCCAGCGGAAATACCGGGACAGGGTTAATGGACGAGCAGTACTTC
-	-	TRBV30	TRBJ1-1	CAWTGYSRGRGTEAFF	TGTGCCTGGACAGGCTACTCACGGGGGAGGGGAACTGAAGCTTTCTTT
TRBD1	-	TRBV7-2	TRBJ1-1	CASSRRQGNTEAFF	TGTGCCAGCAGCAGAAGACAGGGGAACACTGAAGCTTTCTTT
-	-	TRBV6-6	TRBJ1-2	CASLGDYGYTF	TGTGCCAGCTTGGGCGACTATGGCTACACCTTC
-	-	TRBV29-1	TRBJ1-1	CSVVRQSRNTEAFF	TGCAGCGTTGTCCGACAGAGTAGGAACACTGAAGCTTTCTTT
-	-	TRBV5-6	TRBJ2-7	CASSSGLAYEQYF	TGTGCCAGCAGCTCGGGACTGGCCTACGAGCAGTACTTC
-	-	TRBV7-6	TRBJ2-2	CASSRLGEANTGELFF	TGTGCCAGCAGCAGGCTCGGGGAGGCCAACACCGGGGAGCTGTTTTTT
-	-	TRBV25-1	TRBJ2-2	CASGIQGTGELFF	TGTGCCAGCGGAATCCAGGGTACCGGGGAGCTGTTTTTT
-	-	TRBV6-5	TRBJ1-1	CASSYSEGITEAFF	TGTGCCAGCAGTTACTCAGAGGGCATCACTGAAGCTTTCTTT
TRBD1	few	TRBV27	TRBJ1-2	CASSLSTGGYGGYTF	TGTGCCAGCAGTTTATCAACAGGGGGCTACGGTGGCTACACCTTC
-	once	TRBV19	TRBJ1-2	CASSITGTGPFGGYTF	TGTGCCAGTAGTATAACCGGAACAGGGCCATTCGGGGGCTACACCTTC
-	-	TRBV6-5	TRBJ1-4	CASSYSGRTRNEKLFF	TGTGCCAGCAGTTACTCTGGGAGGACGAGAAATGAAAAACTGTTTTTT
-	-	TRBV7-9	TRBJ2-7	CASSTWTDSYEQYF	TGTGCCAGCAGCACGTGGACAGACTCCTACGAGCAGTACTTC
-	-	TRBV4-1	TRBJ2-5	CASSPVEGTETQYF	TGCGCCAGCAGCCCCGTTGAGGGAACGGAGACCCAGTACTTC
TRBD2	-	TRBV6-1	TRBJ2-5	CASSVLAGGRIQETQYF	TGTGCCAGCAGTGTCCTAGCGGGAGGGAGGATACAAGAGACCCAGTACTTC
TRBD1	-	TRBV5-6	TRBJ2-6	CASSLGQGSFSGANVLTF	TGTGCCAGCAGCTTGGGACAGGGGAGTTTTTCTGGGGCCAACGTCCTGACTTTC
TRBD1	-	TRBV27	TRBJ1-2	CASSSTGVKANYGYTF	TGTGCCAGCAGTTCGACAGGGGTTAAAGCTAACTATGGCTACACCTTC
TRBD1	-	TRBV27	TRBJ2-3	CASSHGQGGTDTQYF	TGTGCCAGCAGTCATGGACAGGGCGGCACAGATACGCAGTATTTT